Presented here are 32 T cell receptor beta chains from one specimen sequenced in a study of T cells in Graves' hyperthyroidism and ophthalmopathy. RNA transcripts gave rise to amplified TCR beta CDR3 regions. The TCR CDR3 was amplified in a first-round RT-PCR using the HTBI primer set. TCRdb re-called the multiplex PCR reads with MiXCR, one entry per CDR3 protein. The data contain about 380,000 distinct CDR3 sequences, about 13% of them singletons. What was sequenced was blood. These receptors came from a man aged 25 to 40 with Graves' hyperthyroidism that later progressed to Graves' ophthalmopathy.

This clonotype was recorded at least ten times. This chain uses TRBV7-8 with TRBJ2-7; D is uncertain. Between the trimmed V and J ends, which lost 5 bases and 7 bases, there was a span of 15 bases. There are 13 residues in the CDR3. The germline gives CDR1 SGHVS, CDR2 FQNEAQ. The CDR3 loop reads CASSPDPGGEQYF. In DNA, the CDR3 is TGTGCCAGCAGCCCCGACCCGGGTGGGGAGCAGTACTTC.

At least ten counts were recorded for this clonotype. CDR3 coding DNA: TGTGCCAGCATCAACTTACTAGCGGGAGACGACAATGAGCAGTTCTTC. It is translated as CASINLLAGDDNEQFF. The rearrangement uses TRBV2 and TRBJ2-1; 11 nucleotides align to TRBD2. The trim removed 7 bases at V and 5 bases at J, leaving 10 bases unmatched. From germline, CDR1 is SNHLY and CDR2 FYNNEI. CDR3 length: 16 residues.

This clonotype was recorded a few times. The chain combines TRBV5-1 with TRBJ2-5, with D maybe TRBD1 (6 bases). Per germline, CDR1 SGHRS and CDR2 YFSETQ. Trimming stripped 4 bases from V and 1 base from J, with 11 bases between. The CDR3 contains 14 residues. CDR3 region: CASSPFRGQETQYF. In DNA, the CDR3 is TGCGCCAGCAGCCCGTTCAGGGGCCAAGAGACCCAGTACTTC.

This clonotype was seen a few times. The rearrangement joins TRBV6-1 to TRBJ1-6; D remains ambiguous. This CDR3 region has 16 residues. Trimming cost V 6 bases and J 0 bases, with 12 bases left between them. Germline V gives CDR1 MNHNS, CDR2 SASEGT. The CDR3 coding sequence is TGTGCCAGCAGAAAAACACCGAGCTCCTATAATTCACCCCTCCACTTT. Its protein is CASRKTPSSYNSPLHF.

The rearrangement uses TRBV12-3 or TRBV12-4 and TRBJ2-1, with no clear D. The CDR3 extends over 14 amino acids. The V gene lost 11 bases and the J gene lost 4 bases, with 18 bases spanning the gap. The CDR3 nucleotides read TGTGCCTCGAACGCCTGGTCCCAATACAATGAGCAGTTCTTC. This sequence encodes CASNAWSQYNEQFF.

This clonotype was recorded at least ten times. This chain connects TRBV10-3 to TRBJ2-7; 9 positions match TRBD1. V was clipped by 10 bases and J by 5 bases; unmatched bases: 3. The length of the CDR3 is 11 residues. CDR1 ENHRY and CDR2 SYGVKD come from the germline V gene. The CDR3 nucleotides are TGTGCCAGCCGGACAGGGGACGAGCAGTACTTC. It yields the protein CASRTGDEQYF.

This clonotype appeared a few times. A much larger clone lies a single base off, so this may be a read error. The chain employs TRBV7-8 and TRBJ1-2, with 8 nucleotides matching TRBD1. CDR1 and CDR2 (germline): SGHVS, FQNEAQ. This CDR3 has 13 amino acids. The chain's CDR3 is CATGGQAFYGNTF. The DNA of the CDR3 is TGTGCCACCGGGGGACAGGCGTTCTATGGCAACACCTTC.

This clonotype was counted many times. The chain carries TRBV28 and TRBJ2-2, with D tentatively TRBD1 or TRBD2 (5 bases each). The germline V gene has CDR1 MDHEN and CDR2 SYDVKM. V lost 6 bases and J lost 1, with 9 bases in between. The CDR3 runs 14 residues. DNA for the CDR3: TGTGCCAGCAGGGAGAGGGGGAACACCGGGGAGCTGTTTTTT. Translation gives CASRERGNTGELFF.

This clonotype appeared many times. This chain connects TRBV28 to TRBJ2-7; tentative D call: TRBD1 (5 bases). V lost 4 bases, J lost 2 bases, and 24 bases lay in between. The CDR3 spans 18 residues. The V gene's germline CDR1 is MDHEN and CDR2 SYDVKM. The CDR3 spells CASSSYPPKTVLTYEQYF. The CDR3, as DNA: TGTGCCAGCAGTTCGTATCCCCCCAAGACAGTCCTTACCTACGAGCAGTACTTC.

Notes on this clonotype: Being one base from a much bigger clone, this may be a read error. The chain recombines TRBV5-1 with TRBJ2-3, with TRBD2 matching 14 bases. This CDR3 comprises 15 residues. Looked up from germline, CDR1 is SGHRS and CDR2 is YFSETQ. CDR3 region: CANSPGTSGGETQYF. The CDR3, as DNA: TGCGCCAACAGCCCCGGGACTAGCGGGGGAGAGACGCAGTATTTT.

This clonotype was counted at least ten times. The chain carries TRBV11-2 and TRBJ2-5; 11 nucleotides align to TRBD2. The CDR3 sequence is 15 residues long. Germline lookup yields CDR1 SGHAT and CDR2 FQNNGV. J gave up 4 bases and V 6 bases, and 7 bases lay outside the gene matches. The CDR3 is CASRQLAGEGETQYF. CDR3 nucleotide sequence: TGTGCCAGCAGACAACTAGCGGGGGAGGGAGAGACCCAGTACTTC.

This clonotype has a handful of counts. The rearrangement uses TRBV20-1 and TRBJ1-6; 8 bases align to TRBD1. Germline V CDR1 and CDR2: DFQATT, SNEGSKA (reference sequence). V was pared by 3 bases and J by 4 bases, with 5 bases of the junction left unmatched. The CDR3 is 15 amino acids. The CDR3 region is CSARTGDRYNSPLHF. CDR3 coding DNA: TGCAGTGCTAGGACAGGGGACCGATATAATTCACCCCTCCACTTT.

This clonotype was seen ten or more times. J is TRBJ2-1 and V is TRBV12-3 or TRBV12-4; 9 bases line up with TRBD1. J gave up 3 bases and V 7 bases, and 7 bases lay outside the gene matches. This CDR3 has 15 residues. CDR3 loop: CASTGTGRFYNEQFF. In DNA, the CDR3 is TGTGCCAGCACGGGGACAGGGAGATTCTACAATGAGCAGTTCTTC.

The chain couples TRBV5-1 to TRBJ1-2; 8 nucleotides match TRBD1. The V gene's germline CDR1 is SGHRS and CDR2 YFSETQ. V gave up 4 bases and J gave up 4 bases; unmatched junction bases: 9. This CDR3 has 15 residues. The CDR3 reads CASSDVEQGAYGYTF. CDR3 DNA: TGCGCCAGCAGCGACGTGGAGCAGGGGGCCTATGGCTACACCTTC.

This clonotype appeared many times. The gene calls are TRBV11-2 and TRBJ2-4; D remains unclear. The CDR3 has 15 residues. The V and J ends lost 1 base and 4 bases respectively, with 11 bases between them. Germline-derived CDR1 and CDR2 are SGHAT and FQNNGV. This CDR3 is CASSLALDTKNIQYF. CDR3 bases: TGTGCCAGCAGCTTAGCCCTAGACACGAAAAACATTCAGTACTTC.

This clonotype showed up just once. This may stem from a read error, because a much larger clone lies one nucleotide away. This is likely a read error, given that the CDR3 carries no conserved phenylalanine or tryptophan at its end. CDR3 loop: CASSLLSPPTDTQYL. The CDR3 DNA reads as TGTGCCAGCAGCTTACTCTCCCCCCCAACAGATACGCAGTATCTT. V usage is TRBV12-3 or TRBV12-4 and J usage is TRBJ2-3; D gene uncertain. Trimming cost V 6 bases and J 3 bases, with 16 bases left between them. The CDR3 is 15 amino acids.

A remark on this clonotype: Sequence at one end of the junction differs from germline and may be a read error. This chain joins TRBV5-1 and TRBJ1-5; 8 bases align to TRBD1. The CDR3 totals 18 residues. CDR1 and CDR2 (germline): SGHRS, YFSETQ. Here the CDR3 DNA reads TGTGCCAGCAGCTTGAGGACAGGGCTAACCTATAGCAATCAGCCCCAGCATTTT. This sequence encodes CASSLRTGLTYSNQPQHF.

This clonotype appeared many times. The rearrangement links TRBV5-1 to TRBJ2-3; tentative D call: TRBD2 (7 bases). Trimming left V 1 base short and J 0 bases short, with 12 bases between. Germline V gives CDR1 SGHRS, CDR2 YFSETQ. This CDR3 contains 16 residues. The CDR3 here is CASSLIRGASTDTQYF. DNA of the CDR3: TGCGCCAGCAGCTTGATCCGGGGGGCTAGCACAGATACGCAGTATTTT.

The chain has TRBV12-3 or TRBV12-4 and TRBJ2-1, with TRBD2 identical over 9 bases. The length of the CDR3 is 12 residues. J gave up 6 bases and V 7 bases, and 1 base lay outside the gene matches. The CDR3: CASTRGGNEQFF. The CDR3 DNA reads TGTGCCAGCACGCGGGGGGGCAATGAGCAGTTCTTC.

This clonotype was detected ten times or more. The genes are TRBV28 and TRBJ2-1; either TRBD1 or TRBD2 may fit D (5 bases each). The CDR3 has 13 residues. Germline V CDR1 and CDR2: MDHEN, SYDVKM. Deletions cut 6 bases from V and 9 bases from J, with 15 bases between. The CDR3 DNA sequence: TGTGCCAGCAGCCACGGGGCCCTGGGTGAGCAGTTCTTC. Amino acids: CASSHGALGEQFF.

This clonotype was counted between two and nine times. This chain links TRBV3-1 with TRBJ2-7, with 10 bases matching TRBD1. This CDR3 region has 15 residues. J was trimmed by 2 bases and V by 3 bases; bases with no gene match: 4. Germline CDR1 LGHDT, CDR2 YNNKEL (reference sequence). The CDR3 loop reads CASSQAGQGPYEQYF. Written as DNA, the CDR3 is TGTGCCAGCAGCCAGGCGGGACAGGGGCCCTACGAGCAGTACTTC.

This clonotype was seen ten or more times. The chain links TRBV7-9 to TRBJ2-7; 7 positions match TRBD1. V dropped 8 bases and J dropped 3; count of bases not matched to a gene: 7. The CDR3 loop spans 13 amino acids. Germline V gives CDR1 SEHNR, CDR2 FQNEAQ (reference sequence). The CDR3 spells CASGQTGYYEQYF. For the CDR3, the DNA is TGTGCCAGCGGACAGACAGGGTACTACGAGCAGTACTTC.

The sample holds many counts of this clonotype. This chain links TRBV2 with TRBJ2-2; D not certain. CDR1 is SNHLY and CDR2 is FYNNEI in the germline V gene. Deletions cut 6 bases from V and 1 base from J, with 3 bases between. The CDR3 runs 12 residues. The CDR3 region is CASRENTGELFF. The CDR3, as DNA: TGTGCCAGCAGGGAGAACACCGGGGAGCTGTTTTTT.

The table lists this clonotype with many counts. The chain combines TRBV12-5 with TRBJ1-5, with D hard to call. This CDR3 is 12 amino acids long. The V end was cut by 0 bases, the J end by 7 bases, with 4 bases between. The germline V gene has CDR1 LGHNT and CDR2 FRNRAP. The CDR3 loop is CASGLVLQPQHF. In DNA form, the CDR3 reads TGTGCTAGTGGTTTGGTTCTACAGCCCCAGCATTTT.

This clonotype was recorded at least ten times. This chain's CDR3 is CSVGTHNQPQHF. In nucleotides, the CDR3 is TGCAGCGTAGGGACGCACAATCAGCCCCAGCATTTT. The chain recombines TRBV29-1 with TRBJ1-5; tentative D call: TRBD1 (5 bases). Germline lookup yields CDR1 SQVTM and CDR2 ANQGSEA. This CDR3 is 12 amino acids long. The V and J ends lost 6 bases and 3 bases respectively, with 9 bases between them.

This clonotype was observed a few times. The V gene is TRBV2, the J gene TRBJ2-5, with 8 bases fitting TRBD2. Germline CDR1 is SNHLY and CDR2 is FYNNEI. The CDR3 is 14 amino acids. J lost 4 bases, V lost 4 bases, and 5 bases had no gene match. CDR3 sequence reads: CASSGVSGVETQYF. Here the CDR3 DNA reads TGTGCCAGCAGTGGGGTTAGCGGGGTAGAGACCCAGTACTTC.

There are many counts of this clonotype. The rearrangement uses TRBV12-3 or TRBV12-4 and TRBJ1-3; D call uncertain. V lost 6 bases and J 2 bases, leaving 17 bases between the germline ends. This CDR3 is 16 amino acids long. In DNA form, the CDR3 reads TGTGCCAGCAGCCCTACCCCCGAGGCCACTGGAAACACCATATATTTT. Residues: CASSPTPEATGNTIYF.

This clonotype appeared a few times. The chain links TRBV20-1 to TRBJ1-1, with D tentatively TRBD1 (6 bases). The CDR3 covers 14 residues. Germline assignment: CDR1 DFQATT and CDR2 SNEGSKA (reference sequence). V lost 0 bases and J 5 bases, leaving 13 bases between the germline ends. The CDR3: CSARDVRGGTEAFF. CDR3 in DNA: TGCAGTGCTAGAGATGTCAGGGGAGGTACTGAAGCTTTCTTT.

The chain couples TRBV19 to TRBJ1-6; D is ambiguous. Germline lookup yields CDR1 LNHDA and CDR2 SQIVND (reference sequence). Deletions cut 6 bases from V and 6 bases from J, with 9 bases between. The CDR3 length is 13 residues. The CDR3 is CASRDVSNSPLHF. In DNA form, the CDR3 reads TGTGCCAGTAGGGACGTATCTAATTCACCCCTCCACTTT.

The table lists this clonotype with a few counts. This chain uses TRBV3-1 with TRBJ2-1, with D unresolved. Germline CDR1 LGHDT, CDR2 YNNKEL (reference sequence). CDR3 length: 14 amino acids. Trimming took off 3 bases at V and 8 bases at J, with 14 bases between the two ends. The CDR3, as DNA: TGTGCCAGCAGCCATCCGCCGGAGTACGATGAGCAGTTCTTC. Translation: CASSHPPEYDEQFF.

This clonotype was seen ten or more times. The chain employs TRBV5-1 and TRBJ2-3; D gene uncertain. Per germline, CDR1 SGHRS and CDR2 YFSETQ. V gave up 6 bases and J gave up 2 bases, with 4 bases separating them. This CDR3 region has 11 residues. CDR3 DNA sequence: TGCGCCAGCAAATACACAGATACGCAGTATTTT. Its translation is CASKYTDTQYF.

This clonotype was counted ten times or more. The chain has TRBV27 and TRBJ2-1; TRBD2 aligns across 7 bases. Germline loops: CDR1 MNHEY, CDR2 SMNVEV (reference sequence). The V and J ends lost 6 bases and 5 bases, in that order; junction bases with no gene match: 7. There are 14 residues in the CDR3. CDR3 protein: CASRVGGTHNEQFF. The CDR3 DNA reads as TGTGCCAGCAGGGTCGGGGGGACCCACAATGAGCAGTTCTTC.